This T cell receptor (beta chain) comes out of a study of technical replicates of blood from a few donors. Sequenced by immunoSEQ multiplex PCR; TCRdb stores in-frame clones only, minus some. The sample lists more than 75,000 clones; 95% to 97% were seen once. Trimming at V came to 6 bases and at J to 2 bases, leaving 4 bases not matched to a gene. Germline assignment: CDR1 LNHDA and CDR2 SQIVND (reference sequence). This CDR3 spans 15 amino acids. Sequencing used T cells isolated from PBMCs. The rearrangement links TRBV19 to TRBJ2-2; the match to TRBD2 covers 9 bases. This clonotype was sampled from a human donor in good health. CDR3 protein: CASRKLAGNTGELFF. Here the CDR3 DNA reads TGTGCCAGTAGGAAACTAGCGGGCAACACCGGGGAGCTGTTTTTT.